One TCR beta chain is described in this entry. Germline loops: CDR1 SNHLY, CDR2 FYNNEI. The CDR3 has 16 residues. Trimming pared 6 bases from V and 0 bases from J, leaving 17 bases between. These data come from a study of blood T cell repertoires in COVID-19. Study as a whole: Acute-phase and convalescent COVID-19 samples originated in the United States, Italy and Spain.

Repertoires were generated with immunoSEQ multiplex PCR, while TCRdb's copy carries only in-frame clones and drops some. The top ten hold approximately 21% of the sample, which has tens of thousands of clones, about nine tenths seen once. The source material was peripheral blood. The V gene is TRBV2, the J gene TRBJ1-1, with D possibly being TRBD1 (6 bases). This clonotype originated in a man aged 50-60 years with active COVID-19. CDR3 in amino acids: CASSPLGPGVNTEAFF. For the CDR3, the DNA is TGTGCCAGCAGCCCCCTCGGCCCAGGGGTGAACACTGAAGCTTTCTTT.